The entry below gives a single T cell receptor (beta chain) sequence along with its context. What it binds is not known. The V gene's germline CDR1 is SGHRS and CDR2 YFSETQ. J was trimmed by 1 base and V by 1 base; bases with no gene match: 3. The length of the CDR3 is 15 residues. This sample is drawn from a study of vaccination and CD4 T cells after COVID-19. Across the whole study: For each participant, vaccination comprised two doses of either the BNT162b2 or the mRNA-1273 vaccine. Overlapping spike peptides from SARS-CoV-2, HCoV-NL63, HCoV-OC43 and HCoV-229E served to stimulate the cells.

Noted treatment: roughly ten-day PBMC culture with coronavirus spike peptide pools or control peptides (ViraFEST assay). Replacement of half the medium with fresh IL-2 medium took place on days 3 and 7. Sequencing of DNA taken from cultured CD4+ T cells relied on the Oncomine TCR Beta short-read assay. TCRdb independently ran MiXCR on the PCR reads; one entry per CDR3 protein. The profile shows roughly 17,000 distinct CDR3 sequences, 20% to 25% of them singletons. General study findings and limits: SARS-CoV-2-reactive clonotypes rose nonsignificantly, with the median going from about 20 to 38.

Sequencing was done on a sample of cultured CD4+ T cells from blood. This clonotype was sampled from a human donor with COVID-19. The chain recombines TRBV5-1 with TRBJ2-3, with 7 positions matching TRBD2. As DNA, the CDR3 is TGCGCCAGCAGCTTGCGGGGGGTTCGCACAGATACGCAGTATTTT. It translates to CASSLRGVRTDTQYF.